The T cell receptor (beta chain) described here comes from a study of cytotoxic CD8 clonotypes in ibrutinib-treated CLL. Study-wide context: The taking of response samples occurred after a median roughly twelve months of treatment, with a range of 6 to 36. There were, on average, around 250,000 productive templates and 94,082 productive rearrangements per sample. Study results and caveats: Clonality grew at ibrutinib response; at progression, it decreased back toward baseline. Public clonotypes proved infrequent, and on treatment they shrank or remained steady.

The CDR3 covers 16 residues. The germline gives CDR1 LNHDA, CDR2 SQIVND (reference sequence). Unmatched junction bases numbered 7, after V lost 3 bases and J lost 3 bases. Profiled with immunoSEQ multiplex PCR; TCRdb holds only in-frame clones, not every one. The profile covers 20,000 to 30,000 clones, with approximately 68% appearing a single time and around 26% taken by the ten largest. A remark on this clone: What it recognizes is unknown.

The specimen was PBMCs, collected after 24 months of ibrutinib treatment. The chain is built from TRBV19 and TRBJ1-4; 7 nucleotides match TRBD1. This TCR derives from a human donor with chronic lymphocytic leukemia. CDR3: CASSIRQGAANEKLFF. The CDR3 DNA reads as TGTGCCAGTAGTATCCGACAGGGTGCGGCTAATGAAAAACTGTTTTTT.